The rows below give T cell receptor beta chains drawn from one sample of a study of blood T cells in healthy people across ages. TCRdb re-analysed the 5' RACE reads in MiXCR, keeping a single row per CDR3 protein. The data hold 650,000 to 1,000,000 distinct CDR3 sequences, with roughly 34% observed a single time. The sample consisted of blood. The receptors were sampled from a man younger than 35 in good health. Both conserved end residues are part of each CDR3. The D gene is left open where the match is weak. Some rows have no size entry. The others give once, few or many, or a class for an expanded clone.

>TRBV20-1|-|TRBD1|TRBJ2-2
TGCAGTGCTGGAGCACGGGACAGATTCTCTACCGGGGAGCTGTTTTTT
CSAGARDRFSTGELFF
>TRBV5-4|-|-|TRBJ2-5
TGTGCCAGCAGTTCCGACCTCAGGGAGACCCAGTACTTC
CASSSDLRETQYF
>TRBV21-1|-|-|TRBJ2-3
TGTGCCAGCAGCAAATCAGGGGGCAAAGATACGCAGTATTTT
CASSKSGGKDTQYF
>TRBV7-9|-|-|TRBJ2-5
TGTGCCAGCAGCTTAGTGATGACCCGAGAGACCCAGTACTTC
CASSLVMTRETQYF
>TRBV20-1|-|TRBD2|TRBJ2-7
TGCAGTGCTAGGGGACTAGCGGGGCAGAGCTCCTACGAGCAGTACTTC
CSARGLAGQSSYEQYF
>TRBV20-1|few|TRBD1|TRBJ1-1
TGCAGTGCTAGAGCCGGGACAGGGGAGGGGGAAGCTTTCTTT
CSARAGTGEGEAFF
>TRBV29-1|few|-|TRBJ2-7
TGCAGCGTTGAGTATGACAATGAGCAGTACTTC
CSVEYDNEQYF
>TRBV11-2|few|TRBD2|TRBJ2-1
TGTGCCAGCAGCTTCATAGCGGGGGTCCTATACAATGAGCAGTTCTTC
CASSFIAGVLYNEQFF
>TRBV12-3/TRBV12-4|few|-|TRBJ2-4
TGTGCCAGCAGTCCCAGACAGAAAAACATTCAGTACTTC
CASSPRQKNIQYF
>TRBV15|-|TRBD1|TRBJ2-1
TGTGCCACCAGCAGGTCCCGGGACAGAAGGAATGAGCAGTTCTTC
CATSRSRDRRNEQFF
>TRBV14|few|-|TRBJ2-1
TGTGCCAGCAGCGCTGAGGCCCTTCGATTTGACAATGAGCAGTTCTTC
CASSAEALRFDNEQFF
>TRBV20-1|-|-|TRBJ1-6
TGCAGTGCTAGAGATCGGAGTAGCTCCTATAATTCACCCCTCCACTTT
CSARDRSSSYNSPLHF
>TRBV5-1|-|-|TRBJ2-7
TGCGCCAGCAGCTTGGGAATATCGTCCGGGGTCCGATCCTACGAGCAGTACTTC
CASSLGISSGVRSYEQYF
>TRBV12-3/TRBV12-4|few|-|TRBJ1-4
TGTGCCAGCAGGTCTGATGGTGAAAAACTGTTTTTT
CASRSDGEKLFF
>TRBV13|-|-|TRBJ2-1
TGTGCCAGCAGCGCGCAGGGGGGCAGCTACGAGCAGTTCTTC
CASSAQGGSYEQFF
>TRBV6-2/TRBV6-3|-|-|TRBJ2-5
TGTGCCAGCAGTTTTACTAGCAAGCAAGAGACCCAGTACTTC
CASSFTSKQETQYF
>TRBV27|-|-|TRBJ2-7
TGTGCCAGCAGTCTGACCGGAGGGCCGGGGTACGAGCAGTACTTC
CASSLTGGPGYEQYF
>TRBV20-1|many|-|TRBJ2-3
TGCAGTGCTAGTCGAGCGGCCCTCACAGATACGCAGTATTTT
CSASRAALTDTQYF
>TRBV20-1|-|TRBD1|TRBJ1-5
TGCAGTGCCAAAACAGGGGCTACCAATCAGCCCCAGCATTTT
CSAKTGATNQPQHF
>TRBV12-3/TRBV12-4|-|TRBD2|TRBJ2-1
TGTACCAGCAGTCGGACTAGCAACGACAATGAGCAGTTCTTC
CTSSRTSNDNEQFF
>TRBV7-9|-|-|TRBJ2-1
TGTGCCAGCAGCGTTGCTAACAACCAAGAGACCCAGTTCTTC
CASSVANNQETQFF
>TRBV5-1|few|-|TRBJ2-5
TGCGCCAGCAGCCCCGGGGTCGCAGAAGAAGAGACCCAGTACTTC
CASSPGVAEEETQYF
>TRBV12-3/TRBV12-4|-|-|TRBJ2-7
TGTGCCAGCAGCGACGACCACGGGGACGGGCAGTACTTC
CASSDDHGDGQYF
>TRBV25-1|few|-|TRBJ2-1
TGTGCCAGCAGTTTCCCTCAACTTGAGTACAATGAGCAGTTCTTC
CASSFPQLEYNEQFF
>TRBV2|few|TRBD1|TRBJ2-5
TGTGCCAGCAGTGACCCAGGGGGCTATCGTAGGGAGACCCAGTACTTC
CASSDPGGYRRETQYF
>TRBV5-1|-|-|TRBJ1-2
TGCACCAGCAGAACCTCCGGGGGGTATCGTAATGGCTACACCTTC
CTSRTSGGYRNGYTF
>TRBV20-1|-|TRBD2|TRBJ2-5
TGCAGTGCTGCTAGCGGGGCCATTGTTGAGACCCAGTACTTC
CSAASGAIVETQYF
>TRBV7-2|-|-|TRBJ2-5
TGTGCCAGCAGCTTTAGACGCCGCCAAGAGACCCAGTACTTC
CASSFRRRQETQYF
>TRBV6-6|-|-|TRBJ1-2
TGTGCCAGCATTAGAGGAGAGACCTATGGCTACACCTTC
CASIRGETYGYTF
>TRBV29-1|-|-|TRBJ2-6
TGCAGCGTTGATTTGGACAGTGGAACCCACTCTGGGGCCAACGTCCTGACTTTC
CSVDLDSGTHSGANVLTF
>TRBV12-3/TRBV12-4|many|TRBD1|TRBJ2-3
TGTGCCAGCAGTTATCAGGGGGCCGCAGATACGCAGTATTTT
CASSYQGAADTQYF
>TRBV20-1|many|TRBD2|TRBJ2-3
TGCAGTGCTGTAGCGGGGGTCACAGATACGCAGTATTTT
CSAVAGVTDTQYF
>TRBV2|-|-|TRBJ2-3
TGTGCCAGCAGCCCCGTTGACACCCCGGTCGGTACGCAGTATTTT
CASSPVDTPVGTQYF
>TRBV7-9|few|TRBD1|TRBJ1-4
TGTGCCAGCGGGAAGACAGGGGCGGAGGAAAAACTGTTTTTT
CASGKTGAEEKLFF
>TRBV3-1|-|TRBD1|TRBJ2-1
TGTGCCAGCAGCCTCCTGAGACCGGGACAGGGGGCTCATGAGCAGTTCTTC
CASSLLRPGQGAHEQFF
>TRBV13|-|TRBD2|TRBJ2-7
TGTGCCAGCAGCCCCGGGGGGGCCGGGAATGAGCAGTACTTC
CASSPGGAGNEQYF
>TRBV4-2|many|-|TRBJ1-1
TGTGCCAGCCTCCTCGCAGGGGAGGCGAACACTGAAGCTTTCTTT
CASLLAGEANTEAFF
>TRBV2|few|-|TRBJ1-4
TGTGCCAGCAGTGAGTCAGGGGAGGAAAAACTGTTTTTT
CASSESGEEKLFF
>TRBV28|few|-|TRBJ1-4
TGTGCCAGCAGTCCTATAGTCCCCACAGAAAAACTGTTTTTT
CASSPIVPTEKLFF
>TRBV27|few|-|TRBJ1-1
TGTGCCAGCAGTTACGCTCTGAACACTGAAGCTTTCTTT
CASSYALNTEAFF
>TRBV7-2|-|-|TRBJ2-2
TGTGCCAGCAGCCCAAAGGTCGACACCGGGGAGCTGTTTTTT
CASSPKVDTGELFF
>TRBV7-9|-|-|TRBJ2-5
TGTGCCAGCAGCTTATATAGCAGGCAAGGGGAGACCCAGTACTTC
CASSLYSRQGETQYF
>TRBV4-1|few|TRBD1|TRBJ2-1
TGCGCCAGCAGCCCAACTTTCACGGGACAGGGTATTTTTGAGCAGTTCTTC
CASSPTFTGQGIFEQFF
>TRBV19|-|TRBD1|TRBJ1-2
TGTGCCAGTACTCAGACAGGGACCGGCTACACCTTC
CASTQTGTGYTF